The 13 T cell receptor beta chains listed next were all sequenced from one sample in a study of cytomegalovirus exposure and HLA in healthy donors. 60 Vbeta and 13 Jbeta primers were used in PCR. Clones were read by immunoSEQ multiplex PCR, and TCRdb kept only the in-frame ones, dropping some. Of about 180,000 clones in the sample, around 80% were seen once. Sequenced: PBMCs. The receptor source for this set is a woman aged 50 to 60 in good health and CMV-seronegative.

The CDR3 coding sequence is TGTGCCAGCAGCCAGGGTATGTCTGGAAACACCATATATTTT. This codes for CASSQGMSGNTIYF. The chain combines TRBV2 with TRBJ1-3; possibly TRBD1 for D (5 bases). CDR3 size: 14 residues. V gave up 6 bases and J gave up 1 base, with 10 bases separating them. CDR1 is SNHLY and CDR2 is FYNNEI in the germline V gene.

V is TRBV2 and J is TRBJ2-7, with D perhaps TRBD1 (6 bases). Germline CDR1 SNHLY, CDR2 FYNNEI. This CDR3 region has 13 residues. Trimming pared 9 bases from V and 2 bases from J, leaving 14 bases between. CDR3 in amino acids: CASRLTGPYEQYF. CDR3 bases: TGTGCCAGTAGATTGACAGGCCCCTACGAGCAGTACTTC.

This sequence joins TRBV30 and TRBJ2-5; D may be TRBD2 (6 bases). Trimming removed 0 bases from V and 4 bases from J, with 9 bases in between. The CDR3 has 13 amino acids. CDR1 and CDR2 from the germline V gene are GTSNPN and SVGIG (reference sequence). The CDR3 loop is CAWSVGTGETQYF. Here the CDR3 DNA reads TGTGCCTGGAGTGTAGGGACTGGAGAGACCCAGTACTTC.

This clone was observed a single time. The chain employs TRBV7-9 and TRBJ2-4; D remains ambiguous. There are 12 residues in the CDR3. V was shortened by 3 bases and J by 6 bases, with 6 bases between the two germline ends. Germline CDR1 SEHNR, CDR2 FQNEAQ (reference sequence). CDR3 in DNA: TGTGCCAGCAGCTTCGTCAGAAACATTCAGTACTTC. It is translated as CASSFVRNIQYF.

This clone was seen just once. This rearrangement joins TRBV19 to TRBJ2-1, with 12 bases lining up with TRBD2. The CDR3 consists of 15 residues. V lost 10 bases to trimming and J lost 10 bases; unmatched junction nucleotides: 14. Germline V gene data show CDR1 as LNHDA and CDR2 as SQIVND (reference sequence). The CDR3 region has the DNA TGTGCCACGAGAAGTCTAGCGGGAGGGTACCCCGAGCAGTTCTTC. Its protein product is CATRSLAGGYPEQFF.

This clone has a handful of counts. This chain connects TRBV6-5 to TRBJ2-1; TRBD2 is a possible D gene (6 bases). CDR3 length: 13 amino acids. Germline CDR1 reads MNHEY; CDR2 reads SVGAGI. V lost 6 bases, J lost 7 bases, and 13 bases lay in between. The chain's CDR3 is CASSPGGWNEQFF. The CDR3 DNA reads TGTGCCAGCAGCCCCGGAGGGTGGAATGAGCAGTTCTTC.

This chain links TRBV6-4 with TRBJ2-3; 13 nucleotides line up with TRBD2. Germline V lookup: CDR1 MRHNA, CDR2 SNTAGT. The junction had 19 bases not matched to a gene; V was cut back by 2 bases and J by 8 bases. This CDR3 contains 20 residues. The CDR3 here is CASSDATRGTSGIFRGTQYF. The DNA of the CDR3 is TGTGCCAGCAGTGACGCCACAAGGGGGACTAGCGGGATATTTCGCGGTACGCAGTATTTT.

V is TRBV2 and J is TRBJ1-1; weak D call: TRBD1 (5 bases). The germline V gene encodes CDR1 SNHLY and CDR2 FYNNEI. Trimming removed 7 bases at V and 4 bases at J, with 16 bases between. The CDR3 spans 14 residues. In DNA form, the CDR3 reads TGTGCCAGCACCTCCCCGGGGGGGGTCACTGAAGCTTTCTTT. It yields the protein CASTSPGGVTEAFF.

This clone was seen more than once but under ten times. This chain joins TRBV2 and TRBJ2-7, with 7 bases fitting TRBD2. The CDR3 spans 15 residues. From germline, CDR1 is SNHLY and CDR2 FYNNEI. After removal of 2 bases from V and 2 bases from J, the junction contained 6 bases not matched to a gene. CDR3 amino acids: CASSELGGKTYEQYF. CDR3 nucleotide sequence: TGTGCCAGCAGTGAATTGGGGGGGAAAACCTACGAGCAGTACTTC.

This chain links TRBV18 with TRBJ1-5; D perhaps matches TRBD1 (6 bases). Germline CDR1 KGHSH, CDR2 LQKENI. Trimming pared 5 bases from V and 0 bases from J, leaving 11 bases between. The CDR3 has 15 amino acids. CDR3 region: CASSTGTNSNQPQHF. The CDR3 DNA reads TGTGCCAGCTCAACCGGGACAAATAGCAATCAGCCCCAGCATTTT.

The CDR3 loop is CASSPQQGAGANVLTF. The CDR3, as DNA: TGTGCCAGCAGCCCCCAACAGGGTGCTGGGGCCAACGTCCTGACTTTC. This chain connects TRBV14 to TRBJ2-6; D is perhaps TRBD1 (6 bases). V was shortened by 4 bases and J by 2 bases, with 12 bases between the two germline ends. Per the germline V gene, CDR1 is SGHDN and CDR2 is FVKESK. The CDR3 runs 16 residues.

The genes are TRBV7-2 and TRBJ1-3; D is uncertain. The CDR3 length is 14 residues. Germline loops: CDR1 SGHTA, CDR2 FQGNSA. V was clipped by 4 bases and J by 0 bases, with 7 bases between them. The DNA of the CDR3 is TGTGCCAGCAGCTCACAGATCTCTGGAAACACCATATATTTT. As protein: CASSSQISGNTIYF.

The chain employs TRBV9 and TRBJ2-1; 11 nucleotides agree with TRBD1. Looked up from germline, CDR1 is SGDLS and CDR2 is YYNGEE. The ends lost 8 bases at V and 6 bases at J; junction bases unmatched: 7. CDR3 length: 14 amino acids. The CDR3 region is CASTPGQGVNEQFF. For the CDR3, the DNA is TGTGCCAGTACACCGGGACAGGGGGTCAATGAGCAGTTCTTC.